One and the same sample provided the 8 T cell receptor beta chains below, sequenced in a study of T cell responses to AZD1222 COVID-19 vaccine. Data came from immunoSEQ multiplex PCR; TCRdb stores just in-frame clones and leaves some out. Here the sample spans some 200,000 clones, roughly nine tenths being singletons. The sequencing here drew on peripheral blood, taken 28 days after the second AZD1222 dose. These receptors were collected from an adult who received the AZD1222 COVID-19 vaccine.

This clone was picked up one time. The rearrangement uses TRBV5-1 and TRBJ2-1, with D possibly TRBD2 on 6 matching bases. V lost 0 bases and J lost 6, with 10 bases in between. The CDR3 runs 14 residues. Germline values: CDR1 SGHRS, CDR2 YFSETQ. The CDR3 DNA reads as TGCGCCAGCAGCTTGGTCTCCGGGGGCAATGAGCAGTTCTTC. Translating it yields CASSLVSGGNEQFF. Variable domain in full (rest from reference TRBV5-1 and TRBJ2-1): KAGVTQTPRYLIKTRGQQVTLSCSPISGHRSVSWYQQTPGQGLQFLFEYFSETQRNKGNFPGRFSGRQFSNSRSEMNVSTLELGDSALYLCASSLVSGGNEQFFGPGTRLTVL.

The J gene is TRBJ1-1, the V gene TRBV20-1, with D hard to call. Germline CDR1 DFQATT, CDR2 SNEGSKA (reference sequence). Trimming shortened V by 0 bases and J by 8 bases, and 7 bases separated the two germline ends. The CDR3 is 11 amino acids. CDR3 residues: CSARDRTEAFF. In DNA form, the CDR3 reads TGCAGTGCTAGAGATAGGACGGAAGCTTTCTTT.

For the CDR3, the DNA is TGCGCCAGCAGAGGGACTAGCGCCAATGAGCAGTTCTTC. This sequence encodes CASRGTSANEQFF. The chain joins TRBV5-1 to TRBJ2-1, with 10 bases identical to TRBD2. The CDR3 totals 13 residues. Losses at the gene ends were 5 bases for V and 6 bases for J; bases not matched to a gene: 2. Per germline, CDR1 SGHRS and CDR2 YFSETQ.

This chain links TRBV12-5 with TRBJ2-7; a weak D match, TRBD2 (5 bases). There are 14 residues in the CDR3. V was pared by 6 bases and J by 5 bases, with 17 bases between. CDR1 and CDR2 (germline): LGHNT, FRNRAP. CDR3 nucleotides: TGTGCTAGTGGCCCCCGAGGGAGTTTCCACGAGCAGTACTTC. It yields the protein CASGPRGSFHEQYF.

This chain joins TRBV9 and TRBJ2-1; tentatively, D is TRBD1 (6 bases). This CDR3 is built from 13 residues. Germline V CDR1 and CDR2: SGDLS, YYNGEE. V lost 3 bases, J lost 8 bases, and 12 bases lay in between. This chain's CDR3 is CASSGNRVDEQFF. As DNA, the CDR3 is TGTGCCAGCAGCGGCAACAGGGTCGATGAGCAGTTCTTC.

The gene calls are TRBV29-1 and TRBJ1-1; 8 bases are shared with TRBD1. Germline-derived CDR1 and CDR2 are SQVTM and ANQGSEA. The CDR3 runs to 12 residues. The V segment lost 5 bases and the J segment 4 bases; nucleotides outside the gene matches: 3. The CDR3 here is CSVSGGGTEAFF. The CDR3 DNA reads TGCAGCGTTTCAGGGGGCGGCACTGAAGCTTTCTTT.

The sample holds one count of this clone. The rearrangement joins TRBV9 to TRBJ1-4, with D maybe TRBD1 (5 bases). This CDR3 has 14 amino acids. V was trimmed by 3 bases and J by 0 bases, leaving 6 bases between them. From germline, CDR1 is SGDLS and CDR2 YYNGEE. The CDR3 nucleotides read TGTGCCAGCAGCGCAGGGACAACTAATGAAAAACTGTTTTTT. Protein: CASSAGTTNEKLFF.

The V call is TRBV2, the J call TRBJ2-1; D is possibly TRBD1 (6 bases). Per the germline V gene, CDR1 is SNHLY and CDR2 is FYNNEI. This CDR3 spans 13 amino acids. The V and J ends lost 7 bases and 1 base respectively, with 8 bases between them. CDR3 sequence reads: CASKGQSYNEQFF. The CDR3 region has the DNA TGTGCCAGCAAAGGACAGTCCTACAATGAGCAGTTCTTC.